Below are 23 T cell receptor beta chains sequenced from a single sample in a study of blood T cells in healthy people across ages. With a J-beta primer mix and a sample-barcoded 5' primer, a second PCR ran 7 to 11 cycles. Each CDR3 protein gets one entry after TCRdb re-called the 5' RACE reads with MiXCR. The sample consists of about 780,000 distinct CDR3 sequences, about half of them appearing once. Sequencing was carried out using blood. The receptors come from a man older than 75 in good health.

The chain is built from TRBV24-1 and TRBJ1-2; D remains ambiguous. V shed 1 base and J shed 8 bases, with 4 bases lying between them. This CDR3 has 11 residues. Germline CDR1 and CDR2: KGHDR and SFDVKD. This CDR3 reads CATSDLMGYTF. CDR3 in DNA: TGTGCCACCAGTGATTTAATGGGCTACACCTTC.

The J gene is TRBJ2-3, the V gene TRBV9; D not certain. V was cut by 2 bases and J by 6 bases, with 13 bases left in between. This CDR3 has 14 amino acids. Germline-derived CDR1 and CDR2 are SGDLS and YYNGEE. DNA for the CDR3: TGTGCCAGCAGCGTTGGGCCCGTTCTTGATACGCAGTATTTT. Translation gives CASSVGPVLDTQYF.

With respect to this clonotype: This may arise from a read error, as a much more abundant clone is one base away. V and J are TRBV12-3 or TRBV12-4 and TRBJ2-7, with no clear D. The CDR3 is 14 amino acids. Trimming took 2 bases from V and 3 from J, leaving 11 bases between them. The CDR3 nucleotides read TGTGCCAGCAGTTTATACCTTGAAGGCTACGAGCAGTACGTC. It yields the protein CASSLYLEGYEQYV.

About this clonotype: A much larger clonotype is one base distant, so this may be a read error. The genes are TRBV5-1 and TRBJ1-2; D ambiguous. CDR1 and CDR2 (germline): SGHRS, YFSETQ. The CDR3 has 14 amino acids. The chain's CDR3 is CAGSLDGATYGYTF. The DNA for the CDR3 is TGCGCCGGCAGCTTGGATGGAGCGACCTATGGCTACACCTTC.

This clonotype was seen ten or more times. The chain recombines TRBV19 with TRBJ2-5, with 11 bases that match TRBD2. The CDR3 has 15 amino acids. Germline CDR1 reads LNHDA; CDR2 reads SQIVND (reference sequence). Unmatched junction bases numbered 6, after V lost 8 bases and J lost 1 base. The CDR3 region is CASSGTSGTQETQYF. CDR3 nucleotides: TGTGCCAGTTCCGGGACTAGCGGTACCCAAGAGACCCAGTACTTC.

The rearrangement joins TRBV10-3 to TRBJ1-4; D perhaps matches TRBD1 (5 bases). Trimming left V 4 bases short and J 8 bases short, with 11 bases between. There are 13 residues in the CDR3. Germline V lookup: CDR1 ENHRY, CDR2 SYGVKD. The CDR3: CAISGDRGEKLFF. Here the CDR3 DNA reads TGTGCCATCAGTGGAGACAGAGGAGAAAAACTGTTTTTT.

The chain joins TRBV5-1 to TRBJ1-4, with unresolved D. The CDR3 covers 15 residues. With 3 bases removed from V and 2 bases from J, the gap between germline ends came to 11 bases. CDR1 and CDR2 (germline): SGHRS, YFSETQ. The CDR3 bases are TGCGCCAGCAGCTCATCCGGGCCCACTAATGAAAAACTGTTTTTT. It translates to CASSSSGPTNEKLFF. Supplemented by reference TRBV5-1 and TRBJ1-4, the full variable domain reads KAGVTQTPRYLIKTRGQQVTLSCSPISGHRSVSWYQQTPGQGLQFLFEYFSETQRNKGNFPGRFSGRQFSNSRSEMNVSTLELGDSALYLCASSSSGPTNEKLFFGSGTQLSVL.

In this sample, this clonotype turned up a few times. The V call is TRBV5-1, the J call TRBJ2-1; perhaps D is TRBD1 or TRBD2 (5 bases each). The CDR3 is 14 residues long. The V gene lost 0 bases and the J gene lost 2 bases, with 6 bases spanning the gap. Germline V gene data show CDR1 as SGHRS and CDR2 as YFSETQ. The CDR3 DNA is TGCGCCAGCAGCTTGGGGGACGCCTACAATGAGCAGTTCTTC. This translates into CASSLGDAYNEQFF.

This clonotype was seen only a few times. The chain combines TRBV5-1 with TRBJ2-6; 12 nucleotides align to TRBD1. V was pared by 3 bases and J by 0 bases, with 13 bases of the junction left unmatched. CDR3 length equals 21 residues. The germline V gene has CDR1 SGHRS and CDR2 YFSETQ. The CDR3 region is CASSWTPGTGGISSGANVLTF. CDR3 DNA sequence: TGCGCCAGCAGCTGGACCCCCGGGACAGGGGGCATCTCCTCTGGGGCCAACGTCCTGACTTTC.

In its sample, this clonotype was seen a few times. The chain is built from TRBV18 and TRBJ1-5; D ambiguous. This CDR3 has 16 amino acids. Trimming took 5 bases from V and 0 from J, leaving 14 bases between them. Per germline, CDR1 KGHSH and CDR2 LQKENI. CDR3 region: CASSTSYSNSNQPQHF. Written as DNA, the CDR3 is TGTGCCAGCTCAACGAGTTATTCGAATAGCAATCAGCCCCAGCATTTT.

This chain connects TRBV29-1 to TRBJ1-2, with 10 nucleotides matching TRBD1. V lost 4 bases and J lost 0; bases outside the gene matches: 11. In germline, CDR1 is SQVTM, CDR2 ANQGSEA. The CDR3 is 17 amino acids. CDR3 DNA sequence: TGCAGCGTTGCATCGTGGACAGGGGGACGGGCTAACTATGGCTACACCTTC. Its translation: CSVASWTGGRANYGYTF.

This clonotype was recorded many times. This chain joins TRBV6-6 and TRBJ2-3; D is possibly TRBD1 (5 bases). V was trimmed by 4 bases and J by 3 bases, leaving 17 bases between them. The CDR3 is made up of 16 amino acids. Germline V gene lookup returns CDR1 MNHNY and CDR2 SVGAGI (reference sequence). This CDR3 reads CASSSPQGRMTDTQYF. The CDR3 DNA is TGTGCCAGCAGTTCCCCCCAGGGCAGGATGACAGATACGCAGTATTTT.

In this sample, this clonotype turned up once. The chain recombines TRBV28 with TRBJ2-1; D might be TRBD1 (7 bases). CDR1 and CDR2 from the germline V gene are MDHEN and SYDVKM. Between the trimmed V and J ends, which lost 7 bases and 6 bases, there was a span of 19 bases. This CDR3 has 15 residues. The CDR3 nucleotides read TGTGCCAGCAACCTACCTCAGGGGGGCCCCAATGAGCAGTTCTTC. Protein product: CASNLPQGGPNEQFF.

The sample holds many counts of this clonotype. V usage is TRBV7-2 and J usage is TRBJ2-1; no clear D. The CDR3 loop spans 12 amino acids. V dropped 6 bases and J dropped 14 bases, with 17 bases sitting between them. The V gene's germline CDR1 is SGHTA and CDR2 FQGNSA. The DNA of the CDR3 is TGTGCCAGCAGTTACAGCAAAACGGAGAAGTTCTTC. Translation: CASSYSKTEKFF. The whole variable domain, filled in from reference TRBV7-2 and TRBJ2-1, reads GAGVSQSPSNKVTEKGKDVELRCDPISGHTALYWYRQSLGQGLEFLIYFQGNSAPDKSGLPSDRFSAERTGGSVSTLTIQRTQQEDSAVYLCASSYSKTEKFFGPGTRLTVL.

This clonotype has ten or more counts. This rearrangement joins TRBV24-1 to TRBJ2-1; 12 bases match TRBD2. The germline V gene has CDR1 KGHDR and CDR2 SFDVKD. The trim removed 1 base at V and 9 bases at J, leaving 9 bases unmatched. This CDR3 has 17 amino acids. This chain's CDR3 is CATSDFDLAGGLREQFF. The CDR3 DNA is TGTGCCACCAGTGATTTTGACCTAGCGGGAGGGCTTCGTGAGCAGTTCTTC.

The table lists this clonotype with a count of one. This sequence may be a read error, since a much larger clone differs from it by one base. V is TRBV9 and J is TRBJ2-4; D may be TRBD1 (6 bases). The CDR3 contains 13 residues. CDR1 is SGDLS and CDR2 is YYNGEE in the germline V gene. CDR3 DNA sequence: TGTGCCAGCAGCCCCGCAGGGGAAAACACTCAGTACTTC. It encodes CASSPAGENTQYF.

The chain carries TRBV4-1 and TRBJ2-1; tentatively, D is TRBD1 or TRBD2 (5 bases each). Trimming pared 0 bases from V and 10 bases from J, leaving 25 bases between. Per the germline V gene, CDR1 is MGHRA and CDR2 is YSYEKL. The CDR3 is made up of 18 amino acids. This CDR3 is CASSQDALRGGKSSEQFF. The CDR3 nucleotides are TGCGCCAGCAGCCAAGATGCCCTCCGGGGCGGAAAGTCCTCCGAGCAGTTCTTC.

This clonotype was observed a few times. The rearrangement joins TRBV9 to TRBJ2-7, with TRBD2 identical over 8 bases. Germline CDR1 reads SGDLS; CDR2 reads YYNGEE. The CDR3 consists of 16 residues. The J segment lost 3 bases and the V segment lost 0 bases, leaving 8 bases of the junction unmatched. The CDR3 region has the DNA TGTGCCAGCAGCGTAGAGTCGGTAGCGGGGTTCTACGAGCAGTACTTC. This encodes CASSVESVAGFYEQYF.

The gene calls are TRBV4-1 and TRBJ2-3; unclear D gene. The V gene's germline CDR1 is MGHRA and CDR2 YSYEKL. The CDR3 has 16 residues. The V gene lost 0 bases and the J gene lost 4 bases, with 14 bases spanning the gap. The CDR3 protein is CASSQDIARSPDTQYF. As DNA, the CDR3 is TGCGCCAGCAGCCAAGATATCGCTAGATCCCCAGATACGCAGTATTTT.

This clonotype was recorded at least ten times. The chain employs TRBV20-1 and TRBJ2-3, with 12 nucleotides matching TRBD2. CDR3 size: 16 residues. V lost 0 bases, J lost 2 bases, and 3 bases stayed unmatched. Germline V lookup: CDR1 DFQATT, CDR2 SNEGSKA (reference sequence). CDR3 coding DNA: TGCAGTGCTAGAGATCGACTAGCGGGAGACACAGATACGCAGTATTTT. This translates into CSARDRLAGDTDTQYF.

For this clonotype: This may be a read error: a much more frequent sequence differs by one nucleotide. J is TRBJ2-7 and V is TRBV5-1, with 10 positions matching TRBD2. Germline CDR1 SGHRS, CDR2 YFSETQ. The CDR3 extends over 15 amino acids. The CDR3 spells CASSNTGTSVYVQYF. DNA for the CDR3: TGCGCCAGCAGTAACACGGGGACTAGCGTCTACGTGCAGTACTTC.

This clonotype was counted only a few times. This chain joins TRBV7-2 and TRBJ2-7; D is ambiguous. Germline CDR1 and CDR2: SGHTA and FQGNSA. Trimming shortened V by 5 bases and J by 2 bases, and 10 bases separated the two germline ends. The CDR3 consists of 13 residues. CDR3 loop: CASSVDIAYEQYF. CDR3 coding DNA: TGTGCCAGCAGCGTAGATATAGCCTACGAGCAGTACTTC.

This clonotype was seen a single time. The rearrangement links TRBV12-5 to TRBJ2-5; D remains unclear. The germline V gene has CDR1 LGHNT and CDR2 FRNRAP. Trimming pared 2 bases from V and 1 base from J, leaving 5 bases between. The CDR3 has 13 residues. The CDR3 spells CASGLRIQETQYF. CDR3 in DNA: TGTGCTAGTGGTTTGCGGATCCAAGAGACCCAGTACTTC. The entire variable domain, with the rest obtained from reference TRBV12-5 and TRBJ2-5, is as follows: DARVTQTPRHKVTEMGQEVTMRCQPILGHNTVFWYRQTMMQGLELLAYFRNRAPLDDSGMPKDRFSAEMPDATLATLKIQPSEPRDSAVYFCASGLRIQETQYFGPGTRLLVL.